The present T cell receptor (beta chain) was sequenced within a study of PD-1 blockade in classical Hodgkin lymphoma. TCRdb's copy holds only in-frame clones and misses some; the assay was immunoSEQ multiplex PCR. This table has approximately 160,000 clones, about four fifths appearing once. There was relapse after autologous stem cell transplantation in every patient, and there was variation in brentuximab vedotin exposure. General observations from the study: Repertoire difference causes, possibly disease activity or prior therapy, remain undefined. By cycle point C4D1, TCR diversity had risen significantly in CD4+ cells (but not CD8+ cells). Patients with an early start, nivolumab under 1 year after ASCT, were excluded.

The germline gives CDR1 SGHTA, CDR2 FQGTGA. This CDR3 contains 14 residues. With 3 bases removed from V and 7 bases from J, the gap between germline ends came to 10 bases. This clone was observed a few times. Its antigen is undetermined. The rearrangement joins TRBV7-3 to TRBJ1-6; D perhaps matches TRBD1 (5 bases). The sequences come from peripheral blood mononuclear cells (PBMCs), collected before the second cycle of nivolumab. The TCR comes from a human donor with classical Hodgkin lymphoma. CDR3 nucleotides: TGTGCCAGCAGCTTGGGGACGGAAAATTCACCCCTCCACTTT. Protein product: CASSLGTENSPLHF.